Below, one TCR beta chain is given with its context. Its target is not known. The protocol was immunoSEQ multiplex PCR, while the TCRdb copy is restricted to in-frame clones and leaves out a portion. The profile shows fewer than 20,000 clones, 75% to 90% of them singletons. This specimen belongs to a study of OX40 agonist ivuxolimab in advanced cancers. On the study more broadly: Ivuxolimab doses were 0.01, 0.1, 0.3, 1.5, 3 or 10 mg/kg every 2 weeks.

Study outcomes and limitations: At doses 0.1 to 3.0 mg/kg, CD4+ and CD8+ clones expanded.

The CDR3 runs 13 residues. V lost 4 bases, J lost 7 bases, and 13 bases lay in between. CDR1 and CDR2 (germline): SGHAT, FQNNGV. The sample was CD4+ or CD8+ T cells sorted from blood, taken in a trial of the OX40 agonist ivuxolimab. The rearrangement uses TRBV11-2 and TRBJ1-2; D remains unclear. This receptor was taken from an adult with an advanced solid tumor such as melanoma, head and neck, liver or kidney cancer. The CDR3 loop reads CASSSSERFGYTF. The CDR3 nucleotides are TGTGCCAGCAGCTCCTCTGAGCGTTTTGGCTACACCTTC.